The 26 T cell receptor beta chains listed next were all sequenced from one sample in a study of blood T cell repertoires in COVID-19 (TCRdb year 2020). Library creation used the immunoSEQ multiplex PCR assay. In TCRdb, the immuneACCESS table is reduced to in-frame sequences with V and J assigned. These tables do not hold every clone; where another copy was compared, an unresolved V gene accounts for under half, and the others remain unexplained. Within this sample are around 160,000 clones, with 70% to 90% of them counted one time only. The leading ten clones occupy over 10% of the sample. Sequenced material: peripheral blood. These receptors were collected from a man in his 60s with active or convalescent COVID-19.

This chain connects TRBV5-1 to TRBJ2-1; 8 bases align to TRBD1. V dropped 0 bases and J dropped 1; count of bases not matched to a gene: 0. The CDR3 is made up of 15 amino acids. Germline values: CDR1 SGHRS, CDR2 YFSETQ. The CDR3 reads CASSLGTGSYNEQFF. The CDR3 DNA is TGCGCCAGCAGCTTGGGGACAGGGTCCTACAATGAGCAGTTCTTC.

The chain is built from TRBV27 and TRBJ2-7; 8 bases line up with TRBD1. Trimming took 1 base from V and 6 from J; bases not matched to a gene: 8. This CDR3 has 15 residues. The germline gives CDR1 MNHEY, CDR2 SMNVEV (reference sequence). The CDR3 region is CASSLLQGAAGEQYF. The CDR3 region has the DNA TGTGCCAGCAGTTTATTGCAGGGGGCGGCGGGCGAGCAGTACTTC.

V and J are TRBV7-3 and TRBJ1-1; no clear D. V gave up 2 bases and J gave up 3 bases, with 7 bases separating them. This CDR3 is built from 13 residues. The germline V gene has CDR1 SGHTA and CDR2 FQGTGA. CDR3 residues: CASSLLQHTEAFF. For the CDR3, the DNA is TGTGCCAGCAGCTTATTACAGCACACTGAAGCTTTCTTT.

The chain uses TRBV19 and TRBJ1-1; D possibly corresponds to TRBD1 (5 bases). Germline CDR1 reads LNHDA; CDR2 reads SQIVND (reference sequence). The CDR3 is 15 amino acids. With 8 bases removed from V and 0 bases from J, the gap between germline ends came to 16 bases. The CDR3 nucleotides read TGTGCCAGTTCCTTAACGGACACCTTGAACACTGAAGCTTTCTTT. As protein: CASSLTDTLNTEAFF.

This clone has only a few counts. Here the CDR3 DNA reads TGTGCCAGCAGCGCATCTGTGAGGTGGGATACGCAGTATTTT. This translates into CASSASVRWDTQYF. The chain uses TRBV2 and TRBJ2-3; D is undetermined. This CDR3 contains 14 residues. Trimming removed 6 bases from V and 6 bases from J, with 16 bases in between. Per germline, CDR1 SNHLY and CDR2 FYNNEI.

This clone showed up just a few times. The chain couples TRBV5-1 to TRBJ2-2; tentatively, D is TRBD2 (5 bases). The V gene's germline CDR1 is SGHRS and CDR2 YFSETQ. This CDR3 has 15 residues. Trimming pared 0 bases from V and 4 bases from J, leaving 10 bases between. CDR3 bases: TGCGCCAGCAGCTTGGCACTAGTGGTCACCGGGGAGCTGTTTTTT. It is translated as CASSLALVVTGELFF.

V usage is TRBV9 and J usage is TRBJ2-3, with 11 bases matching TRBD2. Germline CDR1 reads SGDLS; CDR2 reads YYNGEE. The CDR3 spans 16 residues. J was trimmed by 5 bases and V by 0 bases; bases with no gene match: 5. CDR3 residues: CASSVVSGRALDTQYF. CDR3 DNA: TGTGCCAGCAGCGTAGTTAGCGGGAGGGCCTTAGATACGCAGTATTTT.

The gene calls are TRBV7-2 and TRBJ2-7; the match to TRBD1 covers 8 bases. CDR1 SGHTA and CDR2 FQGNSA come from the germline V gene. V shed 0 bases, J shed 3 bases, and the junction held 10 bases outside the gene matches. There are 17 residues in the CDR3. The CDR3 DNA follows: TGTGCCAGCAGCTTAGCCGGGACAGGCGTTCTGAGCTACGAGCAGTACTTC. As protein: CASSLAGTGVLSYEQYF.

The chain links TRBV28 to TRBJ2-7; tentative D call: TRBD1 (6 bases). CDR1 is MDHEN, CDR2 SYDVKM, per germline. Trimming removed 7 bases at V and 0 bases at J, with 19 bases between. The CDR3 loop spans 16 amino acids. The CDR3 protein is CASTRPGVRSSYEQYF. CDR3 sequence (DNA): TGTGCCAGCACGAGACCAGGGGTTAGGAGCTCCTACGAGCAGTACTTC. The whole variable domain, remainder taken from reference TRBV28 and TRBJ2-7, is DVKVTQSSRYLVKRTGEKVFLECVQDMDHENMFWYRQDPGLGLRLIYFSYDVKMKEKGDIPEGYSVSREKKERFSLILESASTNQTSMYLCASTRPGVRSSYEQYFGPGTRLTVT.

This chain links TRBV4-3 with TRBJ2-7; a weak D match, TRBD2 (5 bases). V lost 0 bases and J 4 bases, leaving 13 bases between the germline ends. This CDR3 contains 15 residues. Germline V gives CDR1 LGHNA, CDR2 YSLEER. CDR3 sequence: CASSQDQAGAYEQYF. CDR3 nucleotide sequence: TGCGCCAGCAGCCAAGATCAGGCGGGTGCGTACGAGCAGTACTTC.

V usage is TRBV19 and J usage is TRBJ2-2; the match to TRBD2 covers 10 bases. This CDR3 is built from 15 residues. V was clipped by 5 bases and J by 4 bases; unmatched bases: 4. CDR1 and CDR2 (germline): LNHDA, SQIVND (reference sequence). The CDR3 sequence is CASSFLAGATGELFF. The CDR3 DNA reads as TGTGCCAGTAGTTTTCTAGCGGGAGCCACCGGGGAGCTGTTTTTT.

The rearrangement joins TRBV7-2 to TRBJ1-1, with D possibly being TRBD1 (6 bases). The CDR3 contains 17 residues. Germline V CDR1 and CDR2: SGHTA, FQGNSA. Trimming removed 5 bases at V and 7 bases at J, with 26 bases between. In DNA form, the CDR3 reads TGTGCCAGCAGCCCTACCCCACTCGGGACATCTAGGGGTGAAGCTTTCTTT. Translating it yields CASSPTPLGTSRGEAFF.

This clone was counted a single time. V and J are TRBV4-1 and TRBJ2-5, with D possibly TRBD2 on 6 matching bases. The V gene lost 2 bases and the J gene lost 5 bases, with 12 bases spanning the gap. Germline V CDR1 and CDR2: MGHRA, YSYEKL. The CDR3 totals 14 residues. CDR3 sequence: CASSQRRDGETQYF. The CDR3 nucleotides read TGCGCCAGCAGCCAAAGGCGGGATGGGGAGACCCAGTACTTC.

The V gene is TRBV5-1, the J gene TRBJ1-2, with 11 bases lining up with TRBD1. The CDR3 contains 16 residues. Germline CDR1 SGHRS, CDR2 YFSETQ. Trimming took 4 bases from V and 7 from J; bases not matched to a gene: 12. CDR3 sequence: CASSAEWTGGLRGYTF. CDR3 sequence (DNA): TGCGCCAGCAGCGCAGAATGGACAGGGGGCTTACGTGGCTACACCTTC.

The CDR3 DNA sequence: TGTGCCAGTGGGACAGGCCCCTACAATGAGCAGTTCTTC. Protein product: CASGTGPYNEQFF. The V call is TRBV19, the J call TRBJ2-1, with 8 bases matching TRBD1. J gave up 2 bases and V 8 bases, and 2 bases lay outside the gene matches. The CDR3 has 13 amino acids. Germline V gene lookup returns CDR1 LNHDA and CDR2 SQIVND (reference sequence).

The V call is TRBV25-1, the J call TRBJ2-1; 10 bases align to TRBD2. From germline, CDR1 is MGHDK and CDR2 SYGVNS. The CDR3 sequence is 15 residues long. V lost 8 bases, J lost 3 bases, and 7 bases stayed unmatched. The CDR3, as DNA: TGTGCCAGCTCTGATAGCGGGAGGCTCTACAATGAGCAGTTCTTC. Translated: CASSDSGRLYNEQFF.

This sequence joins TRBV10-3 and TRBJ2-1, with a tentative D call TRBD2 (5 bases). Germline V lookup: CDR1 ENHRY, CDR2 SYGVKD. The CDR3 runs to 12 residues. The V end was cut by 3 bases, the J end by 6 bases, with 6 bases between. CDR3 nucleotides: TGTGCCATCAGTGAAGGAGGCAATGAGCAGTTCTTC. It codes for CAISEGGNEQFF.

In this sample, this clone turned up a few times. V and J are TRBV21-1 and TRBJ1-1. TRBV21-1 represents a pseudogene. This CDR3 is built from 13 residues. The CDR3 loop reads CASGEPFGTEAFF. The DNA for the CDR3 is TGTGCCAGCGGAGAGCCTTTCGGGACTGAAGCTTTCTTT.

V usage is TRBV28 and J usage is TRBJ1-2, with D unresolved. The CDR3 extends over 16 amino acids. Trimming cost V 7 bases and J 4 bases, with 22 bases left between them. Germline loops: CDR1 MDHEN, CDR2 SYDVKM. The CDR3 coding sequence is TGTGCCAGCACGGGAGATTGGGAGTCGATGGGCTATGGCTACACCTTC. Residues: CASTGDWESMGYGYTF.

This sequence joins TRBV7-2 and TRBJ1-2; D is uncertain. The V end lost 0 bases, the J end lost 4 bases, and 9 bases lay between the germline ends. Looked up from germline, CDR1 is SGHTA and CDR2 is FQGNSA. The CDR3 is 14 amino acids. CDR3 in DNA: TGTGCCAGCAGCTTAGCGCAACAGATCTATGGCTACACCTTC. Amino acid sequence: CASSLAQQIYGYTF.

V and J are TRBV5-1 and TRBJ2-6; D call uncertain. This CDR3 spans 17 amino acids. Germline loops: CDR1 SGHRS, CDR2 YFSETQ. V was clipped by 4 bases and J by 3 bases, with 17 bases between them. CDR3 bases: TGCGCCAGCAGCCTTAAACCCCCTCGAGGTGGGGCCAACGTCCTGACTTTC. Translating it yields CASSLKPPRGGANVLTF.

V usage is TRBV11-2 and J usage is TRBJ1-1; 7 nucleotides line up with TRBD1. The length of the CDR3 is 16 residues. Germline V gene lookup returns CDR1 SGHAT and CDR2 FQNNGV. Trimming cost V 4 bases and J 6 bases; bases outside gene matches: 14. CDR3 DNA sequence: TGTGCCAGCAGCTCCCAAACCCCGACAGGGACCCCTGAAGCTTTCTTT. This translates into CASSSQTPTGTPEAFF.

The V call is TRBV20-1, the J call TRBJ1-6; D might be TRBD1 (5 bases). Germline V CDR1 and CDR2: DFQATT, SNEGSKA (reference sequence). The V and J ends lost 6 bases and 15 bases respectively, with 15 bases between them. There are 11 residues in the CDR3. CDR3 coding DNA: TGCAGTGCGCCAGACAGACCAATCCTCCACTTT. Translated, it gives CSAPDRPILHF.

The chain is built from TRBV25-1 and TRBJ1-2; the D is unclear. The CDR3 extends over 12 amino acids. V lost 4 bases, J lost 4 bases, and 7 bases lay in between. Germline V gene data show CDR1 as MGHDK and CDR2 as SYGVNS. The CDR3 nucleotides are TGTGCCAGCAGTGTACAGTTCTATGGCTACACCTTC. Its translation is CASSVQFYGYTF.

The genes are TRBV2 and TRBJ2-1; the match to TRBD1 covers 9 bases. Germline V CDR1 and CDR2: SNHLY, FYNNEI. The J segment lost 8 bases and the V segment lost 6 bases, leaving 8 bases of the junction unmatched. CDR3 length: 14 amino acids. The CDR3 region is CASSLTGGEDEQFF. CDR3 nucleotide sequence: TGTGCCAGCAGCTTGACAGGGGGGGAGGATGAGCAGTTCTTC.

This clone was found a few times. The chain joins TRBV28 to TRBJ1-5; 7 bases agree with TRBD1. In germline, CDR1 is MDHEN, CDR2 SYDVKM. This CDR3 is 14 amino acids long. V was clipped by 5 bases and J by 7 bases; unmatched bases: 8. The CDR3 DNA is TGTGCCAGCAGTAAATACAGGGGTGGCCAGCCCCAGCATTTT. Its protein product is CASSKYRGGQPQHF.